The 11 T cell receptor beta chains listed next were all sequenced from one sample in a study of identical twins. One entry per CDR3 protein, called by TCRdb with MiXCR from the 5' RACE reads. This table holds about 520,000 distinct CDR3 sequences, approximately 22% found once. These data are also associated with another study on T cells expressing NK-cell markers.

Sequencing was done on a sample of CD4+ T cells sorted from blood. The receptors shown here come from a woman in her late teens or twenties in good health.

The table lists this clonotype with many counts. The rearrangement joins TRBV20-1 to TRBJ2-1, with D tentatively TRBD2 (5 bases). The CDR3 consists of 12 residues. Trimming took off 0 bases at V and 11 bases at J, with 11 bases between the two ends. Germline values: CDR1 DFQATT, CDR2 SNEGSKA (reference sequence). The chain's CDR3 is CSAREGETKQFF. CDR3 in DNA: TGCAGTGCTAGAGAGGGAGAAACCAAGCAGTTCTTC.

The chain has TRBV27 and TRBJ1-1; D perhaps matches TRBD1 (5 bases). CDR1 MNHEY and CDR2 SMNVEV come from the germline V gene (reference sequence). V was clipped by 5 bases and J by 11 bases, with 15 bases between them. The CDR3 consists of 12 residues. For the CDR3, the DNA is TGTGCCAGCAGTGCAGGAGGGGCCCCGGCTTTCTTT. Translated, it gives CASSAGGAPAFF.

This chain uses TRBV20-1 with TRBJ1-6; no firm D call. The CDR3 loop spans 15 amino acids. V was clipped by 3 bases and J by 0 bases, with 9 bases between them. Germline lookup yields CDR1 DFQATT and CDR2 SNEGSKA (reference sequence). CDR3 region: CSARLDPSYNSPLHF. CDR3 coding DNA: TGCAGTGCTAGGCTGGATCCCTCCTATAATTCACCCCTCCACTTT.

This clonotype was recorded a few times. This sequence joins TRBV3-1 and TRBJ2-1, with D possibly TRBD1 on 5 matching bases. Trimming removed 1 base at V and 0 bases at J, with 10 bases between. This CDR3 is built from 16 residues. From germline, CDR1 is LGHDT and CDR2 YNNKEL (reference sequence). This chain's CDR3 is CASSQGVRVSYNEQFF. Written as DNA, the CDR3 is TGTGCCAGCAGCCAAGGAGTCAGGGTCTCCTACAATGAGCAGTTCTTC.

This chain connects TRBV27 to TRBJ2-7; 8 nucleotides agree with TRBD2. J was trimmed by 7 bases and V by 4 bases; bases with no gene match: 9. The CDR3 is made up of 14 amino acids. Germline V gives CDR1 MNHEY, CDR2 SMNVEV (reference sequence). The CDR3 DNA sequence: TGTGCCAGCAGTTCGGCGGGAGGAGTTTGGGAGCAGTACTTC. Residues: CASSSAGGVWEQYF.

This chain links TRBV27 with TRBJ2-2, with 13 positions matching TRBD2. The germline gives CDR1 MNHEY, CDR2 SMNVEV (reference sequence). Trimming cost V 2 bases and J 8 bases; bases outside gene matches: 5. The CDR3 is 16 residues long. Here the CDR3 reads CASSLRTSGRGGELFF. Here the CDR3 DNA reads TGTGCCAGCAGTTTAAGGACTAGCGGGAGAGGAGGGGAGCTGTTTTTT.

A few counts support this clonotype. V usage is TRBV15 and J usage is TRBJ1-1; D gene unclear. V lost 0 bases, J lost 13 bases, and 12 bases lay in between. The CDR3 loop spans 12 amino acids. Germline V lookup: CDR1 LNHNV, CDR2 YYDKDF (reference sequence). CDR3 sequence: CATSRDRWDGFF. The CDR3 DNA sequence: TGTGCCACCAGCAGAGATCGCTGGGATGGTTTCTTT.

This clonotype showed up just a few times. This chain links TRBV12-3 or TRBV12-4 with TRBJ2-3; D not certain. The CDR3 totals 14 residues. Trimming left V 2 bases short and J 4 bases short, with 10 bases between. In DNA, the CDR3 is TGTGCCAGCAGTTTATTTATTAGGTCAGATACGCAGTATTTT. This sequence encodes CASSLFIRSDTQYF.

The DNA of the CDR3 is TGCAGTGCTACCCAGACTAGCGGGAGGGAGGGGGAGACCCAGTACTTC. This codes for CSATQTSGREGETQYF. The genes are TRBV20-1 and TRBJ2-5; 14 positions agree with TRBD2. CDR1 and CDR2 (germline): DFQATT, SNEGSKA (reference sequence). After removal of 4 bases from V and 5 bases from J, the junction contained 9 bases not matched to a gene. CDR3 length: 16 amino acids.

The chain links TRBV6-6 to TRBJ1-5, with no clear D. This CDR3 is 12 amino acids long. The germline V gene encodes CDR1 MNHNY and CDR2 SVGAGI (reference sequence). V lost 2 bases, J lost 5 bases, and 4 bases lay in between. The CDR3 region is CASSYGYQPQHF. The CDR3 DNA sequence: TGTGCCAGCAGTTACGGCTATCAGCCCCAGCATTTT.

Many counts were recorded for this clonotype. This chain joins TRBV10-2 and TRBJ2-7, with 8 positions matching TRBD1. The germline V gene encodes CDR1 WSHSY and CDR2 SAAADI. The CDR3 is 13 amino acids. Trimming took 4 bases from V and 5 from J; bases not matched to a gene: 4. CDR3 region: CASSADRGHEQYF. CDR3 bases: TGCGCCAGCAGTGCCGACAGGGGTCACGAGCAGTACTTC.